This entry lists 7 T cell receptor beta chains sequenced from one sample in a study of cytomegalovirus exposure and HLA in healthy donors. 60 Vbeta and 13 Jbeta primers were used in PCR. Clones were read by immunoSEQ multiplex PCR, and TCRdb kept only the in-frame ones, dropping some. The sample includes approximately 30,000 clones. What was sequenced was PBMCs. The origin of the receptors is a woman aged 35 to 49 in good health and CMV-seropositive.

The chain uses TRBV5-6 and TRBJ2-3; the match to TRBD2 covers 9 bases. Germline lookup yields CDR1 SGHDT and CDR2 YYEEEE. This CDR3 region has 17 residues. With 1 base clipped from V and 2 bases from J, the junction kept 8 bases outside the gene matches. The CDR3 DNA follows: TGTGCCAGCAGCTTGAAATTAGCGGGAGCACCCACAGATACGCAGTATTTT. Translating gives CASSLKLAGAPTDTQYF.

The chain links TRBV7-2 to TRBJ2-3; D remains unclear. Germline CDR1 and CDR2: SGHTA and FQGNSA. This CDR3 has 12 amino acids. Trimming removed 5 bases from V and 3 bases from J, with 6 bases in between. This CDR3 is CASSPETDTQYF. The CDR3 region has the DNA TGTGCCAGCAGCCCAGAAACAGATACGCAGTATTTT.

J is TRBJ2-7 and V is TRBV18; a possible D gene is TRBD1 (5 bases). Per germline, CDR1 KGHSH and CDR2 LQKENI. The V gene lost 2 bases and the J gene lost 3 bases, with 11 bases spanning the gap. CDR3 size: 14 residues. This CDR3 reads CASSPGALGYEQYF. The CDR3 DNA reads TGTGCCAGCTCACCAGGGGCGCTAGGCTACGAGCAGTACTTC.

The chain recombines TRBV7-3 with TRBJ2-1; 9 nucleotides line up with TRBD2. The CDR3 has 15 residues. Germline lookup yields CDR1 SGHTA and CDR2 FQGTGA. V shed 6 bases, J shed 8 bases, and the junction held 11 bases outside the gene matches. Here the CDR3 DNA reads TGTGCCAGCAGTTCCGGGACTAGCACCTTCGATGAGCAGTTCTTC. This translates into CASSSGTSTFDEQFF.

This chain uses TRBV6-5 with TRBJ2-1, with TRBD2 identical over 10 bases. Germline CDR1 is MNHEY and CDR2 is SVGAGI. The CDR3 runs to 15 residues. V shed 5 bases and J 10 bases; nucleotides not matched to a gene: 11. The CDR3: CASSPTSGPMWEQFF. The CDR3 nucleotides are TGTGCCAGCAGTCCGACTAGCGGGCCAATGTGGGAGCAGTTCTTC.

V usage is TRBV19 and J usage is TRBJ2-7, with 13 positions matching TRBD2. Germline assignment: CDR1 LNHDA and CDR2 SQIVND (reference sequence). The CDR3 extends over 18 amino acids. Losses at the gene ends were 0 bases for V and 6 bases for J; bases not matched to a gene: 11. The CDR3 sequence: CASSIDLELAGGRTEQYF. In DNA, the CDR3 is TGTGCCAGTAGTATAGATCTTGAACTAGCGGGAGGGCGAACCGAGCAGTACTTC. The full variable domain, completed using reference TRBV19 and TRBJ2-7, is DGGITQSPKYLFRKEGQNVTLSCEQNLNHDAMYWYRQDPGQGLRLIYYSQIVNDFQKGDIAEGYSVSREKKESFPLTVTSAQKNPTAFYLCASSIDLELAGGRTEQYFGPGTRLTVT.

The J gene is TRBJ2-7, the V gene TRBV30; D is undetermined. Germline loops: CDR1 GTSNPN, CDR2 SVGIG (reference sequence). Trimming removed 3 bases at V and 7 bases at J, with 16 bases between. The CDR3 loop spans 13 amino acids. The CDR3 protein is CAWSLVLGREQYF. CDR3 DNA: TGTGCCTGGAGCCTAGTATTGGGTAGGGAGCAGTACTTC.